Below are 2 T cell receptor beta chains sequenced from a single sample in a study of response to subunit inactivated influenza vaccine. MiXCR, run by TCRdb on the RT-PCR reads, gives a single entry per CDR3 protein. This table holds approximately 500,000 distinct CDR3 sequences, under 30% found once. In addition, the sample was reused for a study of T cells expressing NK-cell markers. That report notes: Template switching by 5'RACE with UMIs generated the TCR beta cDNA.

This material consisted of CD4+ T cells sorted from PBMCs, taken less than 13 days after vaccination. The source of these receptors is a man aged 50 to 59 who received an inactivated influenza vaccine.

This chain joins TRBV5-6 and TRBJ2-1; unclear D gene. The CDR3 is 12 amino acids. The V end lost 4 bases, the J end lost 7 bases, and 9 bases lay between the germline ends. Germline lookup yields CDR1 SGHDT and CDR2 YYEEEE. This chain's CDR3 is CASSLIRNEQFF. The CDR3 nucleotides are TGTGCCAGCAGCCTAATACGGAATGAGCAGTTCTTC.

This clonotype appeared a few times. V usage is TRBV3-1 and J usage is TRBJ2-1; TRBD1 agrees at 10 bases. This CDR3 comprises 16 residues. The V and J ends lost 3 bases and 9 bases, in that order; junction bases with no gene match: 11. CDR1 is LGHDT and CDR2 is YNNKEL in the germline V gene (reference sequence). The CDR3 loop is CASSHSSGQGVGEQFF. CDR3 bases: TGTGCCAGCAGCCACTCAAGCGGACAGGGGGTCGGTGAGCAGTTCTTC.